Presented here are 3 T cell receptor beta chains from one specimen sequenced in a study of graft-versus-host responses after intestinal transplantation. Clones were sequenced by immunoSEQ multiplex PCR, and TCRdb holds only the in-frame ones, with some missing. The sample includes roughly 97,000 clones, roughly nine tenths seen only once; the top ten take approximately 0.18%. No antigens are known for them. The sample here was unstimulated CD4+ T cells sorted from spleen or lymph node cells, taken before transplant. These receptors all stem from a human donor who was the organ donor for an intestinal transplant.

The rearrangement uses TRBV19 and TRBJ1-1, with D possibly being TRBD1 (5 bases). This CDR3 region has 14 residues. The V end lost 5 bases, the J end lost 1 base, and 11 bases lay between the germline ends. Looked up from germline, CDR1 is LNHDA and CDR2 is SQIVND (reference sequence). CDR3: CASSLLGPNTEAFF. The CDR3 nucleotides are TGTGCCAGTAGTCTCTTGGGGCCGAACACTGAAGCTTTCTTT.

V and J are TRBV2 and TRBJ2-7; possibly TRBD2 for D (5 bases). Between the trimmed V and J ends, which lost 8 bases and 3 bases, there was a span of 17 bases. This CDR3 region has 14 residues. CDR1 is SNHLY, CDR2 FYNNEI, per germline. CDR3 nucleotide sequence: TGTGCCAGCTCCTCGGCCGGTGGAGGCTACGAGCAGTACTTC. It codes for CASSSAGGGYEQYF.

This rearrangement joins TRBV2 to TRBJ1-2, with D unresolved. The CDR3 covers 13 residues. The germline gives CDR1 SNHLY, CDR2 FYNNEI. Trimming shortened V by 4 bases and J by 2 bases, and 8 bases separated the two germline ends. CDR3 DNA sequence: TGTGCCAGCAGTGCTGAGGGAAACTATGGCTACACCTTC. As protein: CASSAEGNYGYTF.